This T cell receptor (beta chain) was identified in a study of blood T cell repertoires in COVID-19. Study-wide context: COVID-19 samples, acute and convalescent, were from the United States, Italy and Spain. From T cells, B-cell-depleted T cells, or PBMCs came the material, which was cDNA or gDNA.

Original processing notes: Amplification of reference gene primers provided the estimated nucleated cell counts. Sequencing used immunoSEQ multiplex PCR; TCRdb keeps in-frame clones, though not all of them. The DNA gave D and trimming, while V, J and clone size come from that table. The repertoire holds about 300,000 clones, about four fifths seen once, with roughly 1.5% in the top ten. Trimming removed 4 bases from V and 2 bases from J; junction bases left unmatched: 4. Germline-derived CDR1 and CDR2 are LGHDT and YNNKEL (reference sequence). The CDR3 is made up of 15 amino acids. The receptor was isolated from a human donor with COVID-19, enrolled during active disease. The donor label of this sample is uncertain. Sequenced input: peripheral blood. V and J are TRBV3-1 (or the pseudogene TRBV3-2) and TRBJ2-3; 9 positions agree with TRBD1. The CDR3 coding sequence is TGTGCCAGCAGCCCGGGACAGGGAGACACAGATACGCAGTATTTT. It is translated as CASSPGQGDTDTQYF.